Listed here are 27 T cell receptor beta chains from one sample, sequenced in a study of T cell changes during pregnancy in multiple sclerosis. The repertoire was sequenced with immunoSEQ multiplex PCR; TCRdb's copy has only in-frame clones and lacks some. The top ten hold roughly 1.5% of the sample, which has fewer than 140,000 clones, roughly 89% seen once. The source was peripheral blood, collected before pregnancy. These receptors were obtained from a female donor with multiple sclerosis, enrolled in a pregnancy study.

V is TRBV15 and J is TRBJ2-4, with 8 bases lining up with TRBD1. The junction had 12 bases not matched to a gene; V was cut back by 1 base and J by 13 bases. Germline V CDR1 and CDR2: LNHNV, YYDKDF (reference sequence). The CDR3 runs to 15 residues. This CDR3 reads CATSRGDRSTKFQYF. The DNA of the CDR3 is TGTGCCACCAGCAGAGGGGACAGGTCGACTAAATTCCAGTACTTC.

The chain carries TRBV23-1 and TRBJ2-7; 7 bases align to TRBD1. TRBV23-1 is known as an ORF, though its function is uncertain. J was trimmed by 10 bases and V by 7 bases; bases with no gene match: 10. The CDR3 sequence is 12 residues long. In nucleotides, the CDR3 is TGCGCCAGCATGGAGAGAGGGGGCGATCAGTACTTC. Encoded protein: CASMERGGDQYF.

The CDR3 sequence: CASSAPPGEQYF. The CDR3 DNA sequence: TGTGCCAGCAGTGCCCCCCCAGGCGAGCAGTACTTC. The rearrangement uses TRBV6-4 and TRBJ2-7; D remains unclear. Per germline, CDR1 MRHNA and CDR2 SNTAGT. V lost 4 bases and J lost 6, with 10 bases in between. This CDR3 comprises 12 residues.

The J gene is TRBJ2-7, the V gene TRBV5-6; tentatively, D is TRBD2 (5 bases). V was trimmed by 3 bases and J by 4 bases, leaving 14 bases between them. Germline values: CDR1 SGHDT, CDR2 YYEEEE. The CDR3 has 14 residues. The CDR3 DNA follows: TGTGCCAGCAGCTCAACTCTGGGAGATTACGAGCAGTACTTC. As protein: CASSSTLGDYEQYF.

This sequence joins TRBV29-1 and TRBJ1-1; D might be TRBD1 (5 bases). Trimming took off 0 bases at V and 1 base at J, with 15 bases between the two ends. Looked up from germline, CDR1 is SQVTM and CDR2 is ANQGSEA. The CDR3 contains 16 residues. CDR3 nucleotide sequence: TGCAGCGTTGAAGATCCGCCAGGGTATACGAACACTGAAGCTTTCTTT. Translated, it gives CSVEDPPGYTNTEAFF.

V is TRBV11-3 and J is TRBJ2-7; 7 bases are shared with TRBD1. V lost 5 bases, J lost 1 base, and 5 bases stayed unmatched. This CDR3 spans 14 amino acids. Per the germline V gene, CDR1 is SGHNT and CDR2 is YENEEA. Here the CDR3 reads CASSRTGISYEQYF. The CDR3 coding sequence is TGTGCCAGCAGCCGGACAGGCATATCCTACGAGCAGTACTTC.

The gene calls are TRBV10-3 and TRBJ2-1; 13 bases fit TRBD2. From germline, CDR1 is ENHRY and CDR2 SYGVKD. J was trimmed by 7 bases and V by 3 bases; bases with no gene match: 6. The CDR3 is 16 residues long. The CDR3 region is CAISELAGGPLNEQFF. The CDR3 DNA sequence: TGTGCCATCAGTGAACTAGCGGGGGGGCCGTTGAATGAGCAGTTCTTC.

The V and J genes are TRBV5-1 and TRBJ2-5; TRBD2 matches at 8 bases. The tail of the sequence fits TRBJ2-7 better, so the J call may be wrong. CDR3 length: 17 amino acids. Germline assignment: CDR1 SGHRS and CDR2 YFSETQ. DNA for the CDR3: TGCGCCAGCAGCTTTCTCGCTGCGGGGGGCCTCCCTGTCGAGCAGTACTTC. Translated: CASSFLAAGGLPVEQYF.

J is TRBJ2-7 and V is TRBV4-1; 13 bases fit TRBD2. The germline gives CDR1 MGHRA, CDR2 YSYEKL. The CDR3 extends over 18 amino acids. The V and J ends lost 4 bases and 4 bases, in that order; junction bases with no gene match: 13. CDR3 sequence: CASSLYTQLAGGYYEQYF. The CDR3 region has the DNA TGCGCCAGCAGCCTCTACACCCAACTAGCGGGAGGGTATTACGAGCAGTACTTC.

This clone was detected once. J is TRBJ2-7 and V is TRBV6-6; possible D gene TRBD2, 6 bases. This CDR3 has 15 amino acids. With 5 bases removed from V and 2 bases from J, the gap between germline ends came to 16 bases. Germline V gene data show CDR1 as MNHNY and CDR2 as SVGAGI (reference sequence). DNA of the CDR3: TGTGCCAGCAGTAGCCGGGGGACCGGGACCTACGAGCAGTACTTC. As protein: CASSSRGTGTYEQYF.

This sequence joins TRBV7-2 and TRBJ2-2; D call uncertain. Germline CDR1 SGHTA, CDR2 FQGNSA. With 5 bases removed from V and 1 base from J, the gap between germline ends came to 17 bases. The CDR3 spans 17 residues. As DNA, the CDR3 is TGTGCCAGCAGCCCCCCGCGAGGCAGCGAGAACACCGGGGAGCTGTTTTTT. It specifies CASSPPRGSENTGELFF.

The V gene is TRBV12-5, the J gene TRBJ2-5, with TRBD1 as a possible D gene (5 bases). The V end was cut by 2 bases, the J end by 5 bases, with 21 bases between. The length of the CDR3 is 17 residues. Germline lookup yields CDR1 LGHNT and CDR2 FRNRAP. In nucleotides, the CDR3 is TGTGCTAGTGGTTTGTACGGTAGCAGGGATTTCGGGGAGACCCAGTACTTC. This translates into CASGLYGSRDFGETQYF.

The rearrangement joins TRBV5-1 to TRBJ1-5; a weak D match, TRBD1 (6 bases). Germline V gene sequence: CDR1 SGHRS, CDR2 YFSETQ. This CDR3 contains 14 residues. The germline V and J ends were trimmed by 1 base and 5 bases, with 10 bases remaining between them. CDR3 amino acids: CASSLRAGDQPQHF. In DNA, the CDR3 is TGCGCCAGCAGCTTGCGGGCAGGGGATCAGCCCCAGCATTTT.

CDR3 coding DNA: TGTGCCAGCAGTGAAACAGGGGCAACTAATGAAAAACTGTTTTTT. It translates to CASSETGATNEKLFF. The chain uses TRBV28 and TRBJ1-4; 7 bases fit TRBD1. The CDR3 runs to 15 residues. Germline CDR1 and CDR2: MDHEN and SYDVKM. The trim removed 5 bases at V and 0 bases at J, leaving 3 bases unmatched.

The chain carries TRBV30 and TRBJ2-5; 14 bases line up with TRBD2. The CDR3 sequence is 15 residues long. Germline values: CDR1 GTSNPN, CDR2 SVGIG (reference sequence). J gave up 5 bases and V 2 bases, and 4 bases lay outside the gene matches. CDR3 nucleotide sequence: TGTGCCTGGAGTTACCGGACTAGCGGGAGGGAGACCCAGTACTTC. It translates to CAWSYRTSGRETQYF.

This clone appeared a single time. The V and J genes are TRBV7-8 and TRBJ1-5; D is possibly TRBD1 (6 bases). V was shortened by 0 bases and J by 7 bases, with 13 bases between the two germline ends. This CDR3 region has 15 residues. Germline CDR1 and CDR2: SGHVS and FQNEAQ. The CDR3 region is CASSLAWTVNQPQHF. CDR3 coding DNA: TGTGCCAGCAGCTTAGCATGGACAGTAAACCAGCCCCAGCATTTT.

J is TRBJ2-3 and V is TRBV5-8; TRBD1 aligns across 7 bases. CDR1 SGHTS and CDR2 YDEGEE come from the germline V gene. The CDR3 extends over 16 amino acids. V was pared by 0 bases and J by 2 bases, with 6 bases of the junction left unmatched. The CDR3 loop reads CASSLVDRELTDTQYF. CDR3 DNA: TGTGCCAGCAGCTTGGTTGACAGGGAACTCACAGATACGCAGTATTTT.

The DNA of the CDR3 is TGTGCCAGCAGCGTAGGAGGAGGACAGACCACAGATACGCAGTATTTT. Translated: CASSVGGGQTTDTQYF. V is TRBV9 and J is TRBJ2-3, with D possibly being TRBD1 (6 bases). This CDR3 region has 16 residues. V was pared by 0 bases and J by 2 bases, with 13 bases between. CDR1 and CDR2 (germline): SGDLS, YYNGEE.

The chain joins TRBV6-1 to TRBJ1-2; 9 positions agree with TRBD1. Looked up from germline, CDR1 is MNHNS and CDR2 is SASEGT. CDR3 size: 14 residues. V was clipped by 5 bases and J by 6 bases; unmatched bases: 7. The CDR3 region has the DNA TGTGCCAGCAGTAAGGACAGGGGTTACGATGGCTACACCTTC. Translating it yields CASSKDRGYDGYTF.

V usage is TRBV6-5 and J usage is TRBJ2-7, with D tentatively TRBD1 (5 bases). Germline CDR1 reads MNHEY; CDR2 reads SVGAGI. The CDR3 covers 12 residues. V lost 6 bases, J lost 8 bases, and 14 bases lay in between. CDR3 coding DNA: TGTGCCAGCAGCCAGGGCCGCCTAAAGCAGTACTTC. This codes for CASSQGRLKQYF.

The CDR3: CASSRRWVRDTGELFF. In nucleotides, the CDR3 is TGTGCCAGCAGCCGTCGGTGGGTACGGGACACCGGGGAGCTGTTTTTT. The chain is built from TRBV7-2 and TRBJ2-2; no clear D. The CDR3 loop spans 16 amino acids. The V end was cut by 5 bases, the J end by 3 bases, with 16 bases between. Germline V gene data show CDR1 as SGHTA and CDR2 as FQGNSA.

The chain combines TRBV9 with TRBJ2-3, with 9 bases lining up with TRBD1. V gave up 0 bases and J gave up 9 bases; unmatched junction bases: 8. Germline lookup yields CDR1 SGDLS and CDR2 YYNGEE. This CDR3 has 15 residues. Written as DNA, the CDR3 is TGTGCCAGCAGCGTAGTAGGACAGGGGACTGACACGCAGTATTTT. It yields the protein CASSVVGQGTDTQYF.

The genes are TRBV5-6 and TRBJ2-5; 8 nucleotides align to TRBD2. This CDR3 is built from 15 residues. Germline lookup yields CDR1 SGHDT and CDR2 YYEEEE. The V gene end was trimmed by 4 bases and the J gene end by 5 bases; junction bases not matched to a gene: 10. CDR3 sequence (DNA): TGTGCCAGCAGCCCGGGGCTAGCGGGTGGGGAGACCCAGTACTTC. Amino acid sequence: CASSPGLAGGETQYF.

The V and J genes are TRBV11-1 and TRBJ1-5; D is unclear. Germline V gives CDR1 SGHAT, CDR2 FQDESV (reference sequence). The CDR3 is 13 residues long. The germline V and J ends were trimmed by 4 bases and 5 bases, with 9 bases remaining between them. CDR3 loop: CASSWTEDQPQHF. As DNA, the CDR3 is TGTGCCAGCAGCTGGACTGAGGATCAGCCCCAGCATTTT.

About this clone itself: At one boundary the junction diverges from the germline segment, which might be a read error. The CDR3 DNA follows: TGCGCCAGCAGCCAAGATGTCGGGGATTACGAGCAGTACTTC. Encoded protein: CASSQDVGDYEQYF. The genes are TRBV5-4 and TRBJ2-7, with D perhaps matching TRBD2 (5 bases). The CDR3 is made up of 14 amino acids. Germline loops: CDR1 SGHNT, CDR2 YYREEE (reference sequence).

The V call is TRBV12-5, the J call TRBJ1-2; the match to TRBD1 covers 9 bases. Unmatched junction bases numbered 3, after V lost 5 bases and J lost 2 bases. Germline CDR1 LGHNT, CDR2 FRNRAP. This CDR3 spans 14 amino acids. CDR3 protein: CASGKGQGNYGYTF. For the CDR3, the DNA is TGTGCTAGTGGTAAGGGACAGGGCAACTATGGCTACACCTTC.

The genes are TRBV2 and TRBJ1-4, with D uncertain. Germline V gene sequence: CDR1 SNHLY, CDR2 FYNNEI. Trimming removed 0 bases at V and 3 bases at J, with 8 bases between. CDR3 length: 15 amino acids. As DNA, the CDR3 is TGTGCCAGCAGTGAAGCCGGGAACCCTAATGAAAAACTGTTTTTT. It translates to CASSEAGNPNEKLFF.